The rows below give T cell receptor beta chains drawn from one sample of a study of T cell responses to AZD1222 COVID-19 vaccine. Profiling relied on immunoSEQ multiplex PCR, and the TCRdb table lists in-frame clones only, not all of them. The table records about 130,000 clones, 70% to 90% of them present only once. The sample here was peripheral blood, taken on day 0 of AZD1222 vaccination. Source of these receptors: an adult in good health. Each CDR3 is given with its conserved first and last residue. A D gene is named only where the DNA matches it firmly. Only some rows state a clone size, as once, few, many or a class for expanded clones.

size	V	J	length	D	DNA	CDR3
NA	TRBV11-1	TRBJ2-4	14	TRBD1	TGTGCCAGCAGCTTAGGGGGACAGAGAAACATTCAGTACTTC	CASSLGGQRNIQYF
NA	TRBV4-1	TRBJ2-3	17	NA	TGCGCCAGCAGCCCAGGAGCGATTGCGGTAAGGCCAGATACGCAGTATTTT	CASSPGAIAVRPDTQYF
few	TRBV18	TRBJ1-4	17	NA	TGTGCCAGCTCACCAGTGAGGGGCACTCCGGCTAATGAAAAACTGTTTTTT	CASSPVRGTPANEKLFF
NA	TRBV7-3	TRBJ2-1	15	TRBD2	TGTGCCAGCAGCCACGGGACTAGCGGGAGCAATGAGCAGTTCTTC	CASSHGTSGSNEQFF
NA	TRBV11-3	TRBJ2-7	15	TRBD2	TGTGCCAGCAGCTTAGGAGGGACTAGCAGCTACGAGCAGTACTTC	CASSLGGTSSYEQYF
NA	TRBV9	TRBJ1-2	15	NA	TGTGCCAGCAGCCCCCAAGTGGGGGGTGGGTATGGCTACACCTTC	CASSPQVGGGYGYTF
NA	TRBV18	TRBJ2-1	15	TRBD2	TGTGCCAGCTCACGCCCCACTAGCGGGAGAGATGAGCAGTTCTTC	CASSRPTSGRDEQFF
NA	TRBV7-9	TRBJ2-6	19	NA	TGTGCCAGCAGCTTAGGGGGCCAGCGGAGGGGCTCTGGGGCCAACGTCCTGACTTTC	CASSLGGQRRGSGANVLTF
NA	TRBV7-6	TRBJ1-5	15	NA	TGTGCCAGCAGCGCCAGGGGTGGGATGGATCAGCCCCAGCATTTT	CASSARGGMDQPQHF
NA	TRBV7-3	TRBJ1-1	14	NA	TGTGCCAGCTCCCCCGGGATCTCAAACACTAAAGCTTTCTTT	CASSPGISNTKAFF
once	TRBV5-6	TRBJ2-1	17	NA	TGTGCCAGCAGCTTGTTTCAGGGAGTCCCCAGTTCGGAGGAGCAGTTCTTC	CASSLFQGVPSSEEQFF
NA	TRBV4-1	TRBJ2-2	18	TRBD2	TGCGCCAGCAGCCCCAGGACTAGCGGGGCCTCGAACACCGGGGAGCTGTTTTTT	CASSPRTSGASNTGELFF
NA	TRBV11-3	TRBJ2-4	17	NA	TGTGCCAGCAGCTACTCCGGGCAGGGATTAGCCAAAAACATTCAGTACTTC	CASSYSGQGLAKNIQYF
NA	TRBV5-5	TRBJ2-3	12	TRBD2	TGTGCCAGCAGCTTGGCGGGGGGGCGTCAGTATTTT	CASSLAGGRQYF
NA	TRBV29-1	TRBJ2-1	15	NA	TGCAGCGTTGGGGGTGGTAGCGGTTCCTACAATGAGCAGTTCTTC	CSVGGGSGSYNEQFF
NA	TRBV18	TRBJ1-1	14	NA	TGTGCCAGCTCACTAGCAAGGGGGAACACTGAAGCTTTCTTT	CASSLARGNTEAFF
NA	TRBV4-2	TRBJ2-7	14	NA	TGTGCCAGCAGCCAAGACACTAGCTTCTACGAGCAGTACTTC	CASSQDTSFYEQYF
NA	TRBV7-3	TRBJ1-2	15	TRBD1	TGTGCCAGCAGCTTGGGACAGGGGGCTATGGAGGGCTACACCTTC	CASSLGQGAMEGYTF
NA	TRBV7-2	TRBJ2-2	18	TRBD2	TGTGCCAGCAGCCCCCGACTAGCGGGAAGCGCGAACACCGGGGAGCTGTTTTTT	CASSPRLAGSANTGELFF
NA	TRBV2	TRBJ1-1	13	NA	TGTGCCAGCAGTGAGAGACGTAACACTGAAGCTTTCTTT	CASSERRNTEAFF
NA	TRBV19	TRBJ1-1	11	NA	TGTGCCAGTAGTAGGTGGTCTGAAGCTTTCTTT	CASSRWSEAFF
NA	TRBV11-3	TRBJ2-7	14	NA	TGTGCCAGCAGCTTAAGCGGTCTGAACTACGAGCAGTACTTC	CASSLSGLNYEQYF
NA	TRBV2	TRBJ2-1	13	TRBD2	TGTGCCAGCAGATCGGGCGCCGGGGGGGAGCAGTTCTTC	CASRSGAGGEQFF
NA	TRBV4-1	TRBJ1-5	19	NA	TGCGCCAGCAGCCATTCAAAGCCCGGGACAAAGGTTAGCAATCAGCCCCAGCATTTT	CASSHSKPGTKVSNQPQHF
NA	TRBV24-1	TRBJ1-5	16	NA	TGTGCCACCAAAGCCGGGACTGGTAATAGCAATCAGCCCCAGCATTTT	CATKAGTGNSNQPQHF
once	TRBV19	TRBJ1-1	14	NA	TGTGCCAGTAGTATGGGACACTTGAACACTGAAGCTTTCTTT	CASSMGHLNTEAFF
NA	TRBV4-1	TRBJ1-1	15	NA	TGCGCCAGCAGCCAAACCCCTACAGGGAACACTGAAGCTTTCTTT	CASSQTPTGNTEAFF
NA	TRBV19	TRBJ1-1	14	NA	TGTGCCAGTAGTATAGAGGGGGCCTCCACTGAAGCTTTCTTT	CASSIEGASTEAFF
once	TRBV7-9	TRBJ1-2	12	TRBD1	TGTGCCAGCAGCTTAGGGACAGGGCTCTACACCTTC	CASSLGTGLYTF
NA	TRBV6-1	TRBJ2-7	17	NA	TGTGCCAGCAGTGAAATTCCCCCCGGGGCAGGACCCTACGAGCAGTACTTC	CASSEIPPGAGPYEQYF
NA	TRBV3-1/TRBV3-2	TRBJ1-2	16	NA	TGTGCCAGCAGCTTTTACAGGGAATCACGTCAGCATGGCTACACCTTC	CASSFYRESRQHGYTF
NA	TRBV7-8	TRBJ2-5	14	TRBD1	TGTGCCAGCAGCTTCCGCAGGGGGCGAGAGACCCAGTACTTC	CASSFRRGRETQYF
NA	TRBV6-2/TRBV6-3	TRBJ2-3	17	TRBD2	TGTGCCAGCAGTTACTCCCCGCAGCGGGGGGAGGCAGATACGCAGTATTTT	CASSYSPQRGEADTQYF
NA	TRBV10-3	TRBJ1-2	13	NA	TGTGCCATCAGTGTAGAAGCTAACTATGGCTACACCTTC	CAISVEANYGYTF
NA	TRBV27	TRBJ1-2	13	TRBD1	TGTGCCAGCAGTTTGACAGGGGGTTATGGCTACACCTTC	CASSLTGGYGYTF
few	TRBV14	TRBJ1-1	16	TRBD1	TGTGCCAGCAGCCAGGTGACAGGGTCTTTGAACACTGAAGCTTTCTTT	CASSQVTGSLNTEAFF
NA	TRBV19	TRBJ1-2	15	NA	TGTGCCAGTAGTACGATGCACAGGAACAACTATGGCTACACCTTC	CASSTMHRNNYGYTF
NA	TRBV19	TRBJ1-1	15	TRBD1	TGTGCCAGCTCACACACAGGGGTGGGGTGGGATGAAGCTTTCTTT	CASSHTGVGWDEAFF
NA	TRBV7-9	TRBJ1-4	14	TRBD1	TGTGCCAGCAGCTTTGGGACAGGGACTGAAAAACTGTTTTTT	CASSFGTGTEKLFF
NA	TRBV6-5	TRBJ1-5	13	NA	TGTGCCAGCAGGGCGGGGGGCAATCAGCCCCAGCATTTT	CASRAGGNQPQHF
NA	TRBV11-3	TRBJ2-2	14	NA	TGTGCCAGCAGTCTAAAGATTTACACCGGGGAGCTGTTTTTT	CASSLKIYTGELFF
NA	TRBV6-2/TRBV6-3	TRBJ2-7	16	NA	TGTGCCAGCAGTTACGGATGGTCAGAACTCTCCTACGAGCAGTACTTC	CASSYGWSELSYEQYF
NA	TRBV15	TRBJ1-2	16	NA	TGTGCCACCAGCAGAGGCGCACCGGAGGTGTACTATGGCTACACCTTC	CATSRGAPEVYYGYTF
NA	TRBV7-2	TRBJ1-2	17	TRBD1	TGTGCCAGCAGCTTACCGGGACAGGGGGCGCTTAGCTATGGCTACACCTTC	CASSLPGQGALSYGYTF
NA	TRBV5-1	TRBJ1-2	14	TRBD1	TGCGCCAGCAGCATCCGGGACAGGGGCGATGGCTACACCTTC	CASSIRDRGDGYTF
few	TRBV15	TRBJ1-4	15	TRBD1	TGTGCCACCAGCAGCAGGGACAGGGGGTATGAAAAACTGTTTTTT	CATSSRDRGYEKLFF
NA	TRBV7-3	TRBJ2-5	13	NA	TGTGCCAGCAGCCGCGGGGTGGGGGAGACCCAGTACTTC	CASSRGVGETQYF
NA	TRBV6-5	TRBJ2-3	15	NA	TGTGCCAGCAGCCCGAAGGGGGTAGGGCCAGATACGCAGTATTTT	CASSPKGVGPDTQYF
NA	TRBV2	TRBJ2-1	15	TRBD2	TGTGCCAGCAGTGAATTGGGAGGGACGGGCAATGAGCAGTTCTTC	CASSELGGTGNEQFF
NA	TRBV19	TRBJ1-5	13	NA	TGTGCCAGTAGCAACGACAGGCAGGAGCCCCAGCATTTT	CASSNDRQEPQHF
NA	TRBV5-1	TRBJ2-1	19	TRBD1	TGCGCCAGCAGCGGCGCCTCCCGGACAGGGGAGTTTGTTTACAATGAGCAGTTCTTC	CASSGASRTGEFVYNEQFF
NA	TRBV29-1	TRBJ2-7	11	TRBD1	TGCAGCGTCGGACAGGTCTACGAGCAGTACTTC	CSVGQVYEQYF
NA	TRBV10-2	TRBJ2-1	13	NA	TGCGCCAGCAGGGGTCTAGCGACCAATGAGCAGTTCTTC	CASRGLATNEQFF
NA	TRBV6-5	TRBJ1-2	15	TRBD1	TGTGCCAGCAGTACGGGACAGCACGTCGGCTATGGCTACACCTTC	CASSTGQHVGYGYTF
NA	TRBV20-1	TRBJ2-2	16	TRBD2	TGCAGTGCTAGTCTTTATGGGGGGGCGAACACCGGGGAGCTGTTTTTT	CSASLYGGANTGELFF
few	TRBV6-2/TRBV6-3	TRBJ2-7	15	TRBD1	TGTGCCAGCAGTAGCCCAGACAGGGGGTTTTACGAGCAGTACTTC	CASSSPDRGFYEQYF
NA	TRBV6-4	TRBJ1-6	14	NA	TGTGCCAGCAGTGACTTACAGGGTGGTTCACCCCTCCACTTT	CASSDLQGGSPLHF